The clone carrying this T cell receptor (beta chain) ranks as large (0.1 to 1%). Its specificity is not known. This sample stems from a study of vaccination effects on CD4 cells after COVID-19. Viral peptide pool expansion of antigen-specific CD4+ T cells preceded sequencing in the ViraFEST assay. Following culture for under 12 days, CD4+ T cells were isolated. Confirmation by PCR established that the person had SARS-CoV-2 infection between March and December 2020. The method was immunoSEQ multiplex PCR; TCRdb's version includes in-frame clones alone and lacks a portion of them. Here the sample spans about 45,000 clones, approximately 70% being singletons. The ends lost 2 bases at V and 5 bases at J; junction bases unmatched: 10. The CDR3 sequence is 18 residues long. Germline V gives CDR1 LGHNA, CDR2 YNFKEQ.

The starting material was CD4+ T cells from PBMCs cultured with a peptide pool, obtained before COVID-19 vaccination. The sequence derives from a human donor who had a prior SARS-CoV-2 infection. The V gene is TRBV4-2, the J gene TRBJ2-2; 11 positions agree with TRBD2. The CDR3 sequence is CASSQRPMTSGITGELFF. The DNA for the CDR3 is TGTGCCAGCAGCCAAAGACCCATGACTAGCGGGATAACCGGGGAGCTGTTTTTT.